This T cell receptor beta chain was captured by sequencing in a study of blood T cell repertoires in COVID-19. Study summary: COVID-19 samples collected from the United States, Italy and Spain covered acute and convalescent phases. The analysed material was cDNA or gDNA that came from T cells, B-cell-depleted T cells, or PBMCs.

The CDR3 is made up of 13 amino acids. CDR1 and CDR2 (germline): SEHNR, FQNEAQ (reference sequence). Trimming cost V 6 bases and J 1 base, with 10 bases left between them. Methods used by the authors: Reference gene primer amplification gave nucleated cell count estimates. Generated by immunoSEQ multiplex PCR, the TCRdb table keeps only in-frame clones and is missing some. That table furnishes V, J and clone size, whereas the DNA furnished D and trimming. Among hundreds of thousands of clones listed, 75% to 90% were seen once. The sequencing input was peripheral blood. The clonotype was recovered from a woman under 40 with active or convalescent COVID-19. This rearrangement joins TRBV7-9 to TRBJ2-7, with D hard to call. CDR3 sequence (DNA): TGTGCCAGCAGGTCCCAGGATTCCTACGAGCAGTACTTC. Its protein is CASRSQDSYEQYF.